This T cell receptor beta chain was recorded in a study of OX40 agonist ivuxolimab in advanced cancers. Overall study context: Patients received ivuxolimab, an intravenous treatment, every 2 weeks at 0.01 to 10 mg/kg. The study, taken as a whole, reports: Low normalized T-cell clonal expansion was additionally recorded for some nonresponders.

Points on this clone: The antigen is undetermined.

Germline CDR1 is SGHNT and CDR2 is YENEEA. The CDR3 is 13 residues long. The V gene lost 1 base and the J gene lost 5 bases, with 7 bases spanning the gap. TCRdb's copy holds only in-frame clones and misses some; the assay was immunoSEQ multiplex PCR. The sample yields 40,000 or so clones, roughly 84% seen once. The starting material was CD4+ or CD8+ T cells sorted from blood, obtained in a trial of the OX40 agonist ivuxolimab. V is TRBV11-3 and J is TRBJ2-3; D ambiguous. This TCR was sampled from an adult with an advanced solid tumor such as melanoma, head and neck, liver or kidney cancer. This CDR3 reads CASSLGAGDTQYF. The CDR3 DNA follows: TGTGCCAGCAGCTTAGGGGCCGGAGATACGCAGTATTTT.